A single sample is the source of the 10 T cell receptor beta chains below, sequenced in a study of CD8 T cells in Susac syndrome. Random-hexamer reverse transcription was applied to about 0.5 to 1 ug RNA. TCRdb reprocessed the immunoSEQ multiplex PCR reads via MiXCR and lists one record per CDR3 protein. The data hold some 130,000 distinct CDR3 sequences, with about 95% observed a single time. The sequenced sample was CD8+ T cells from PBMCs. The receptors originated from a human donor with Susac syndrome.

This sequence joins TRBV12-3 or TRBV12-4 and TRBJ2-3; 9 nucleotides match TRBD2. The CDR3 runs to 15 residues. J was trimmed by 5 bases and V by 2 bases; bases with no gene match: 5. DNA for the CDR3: TGTGCCAGCAGTTTAATGGCGGGAGGGAGAGATACGCAGTATTTT. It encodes CASSLMAGGRDTQYF.

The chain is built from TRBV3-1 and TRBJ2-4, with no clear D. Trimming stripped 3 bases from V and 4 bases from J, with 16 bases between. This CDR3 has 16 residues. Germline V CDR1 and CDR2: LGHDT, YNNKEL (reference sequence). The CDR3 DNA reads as TGTGCCAGCAGCCAGGTTATAGGTACCGATAAAAACATTCAGTACTTC. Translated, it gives CASSQVIGTDKNIQYF.

CDR3 protein: CASSKTREGTGGTGELFF. The CDR3, as DNA: TGTGCCAGCAGCAAGACAAGAGAGGGGACAGGGGGCACCGGGGAGCTGTTTTTT. The J gene is TRBJ2-2, the V gene TRBV14; 11 nucleotides line up with TRBD1. Looked up from germline, CDR1 is SGHDN and CDR2 is FVKESK. CDR3 length equals 18 residues. V dropped 5 bases and J dropped 4; count of bases not matched to a gene: 12.

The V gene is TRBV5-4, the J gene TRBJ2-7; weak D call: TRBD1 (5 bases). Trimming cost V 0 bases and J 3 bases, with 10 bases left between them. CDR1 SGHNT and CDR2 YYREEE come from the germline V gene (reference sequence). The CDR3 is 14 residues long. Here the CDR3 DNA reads TGTGCCAGCAGCTTGGACAGGACCTACTACGAGCAGTACTTC. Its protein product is CASSLDRTYYEQYF.

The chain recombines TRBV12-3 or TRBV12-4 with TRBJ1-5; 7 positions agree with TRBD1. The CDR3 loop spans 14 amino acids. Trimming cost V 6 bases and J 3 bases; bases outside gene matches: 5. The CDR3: CASSRTGANQPQHF. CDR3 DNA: TGTGCCAGCAGCAGGACAGGAGCCAATCAGCCCCAGCATTTT.

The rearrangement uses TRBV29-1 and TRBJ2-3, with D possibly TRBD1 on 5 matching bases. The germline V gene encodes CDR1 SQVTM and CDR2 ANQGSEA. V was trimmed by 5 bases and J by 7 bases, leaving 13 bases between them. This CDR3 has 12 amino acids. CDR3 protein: CSVPSGSYTQYF. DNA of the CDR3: TGCAGCGTTCCCTCAGGGTCTTATACGCAGTATTTT.

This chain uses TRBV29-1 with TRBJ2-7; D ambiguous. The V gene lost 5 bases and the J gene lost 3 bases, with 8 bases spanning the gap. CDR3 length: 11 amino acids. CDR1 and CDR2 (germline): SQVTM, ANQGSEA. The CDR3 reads CSVLEHYEQYF. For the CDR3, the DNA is TGCAGCGTTCTGGAACACTACGAGCAGTACTTC.

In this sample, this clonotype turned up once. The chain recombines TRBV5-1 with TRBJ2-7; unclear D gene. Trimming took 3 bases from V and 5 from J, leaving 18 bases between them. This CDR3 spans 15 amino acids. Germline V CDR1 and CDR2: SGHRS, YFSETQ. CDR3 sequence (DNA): TGCGCCAGCAGCTCCACCCCGGGTTTTGGCGACGAGCAGTACTTC. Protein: CASSSTPGFGDEQYF.

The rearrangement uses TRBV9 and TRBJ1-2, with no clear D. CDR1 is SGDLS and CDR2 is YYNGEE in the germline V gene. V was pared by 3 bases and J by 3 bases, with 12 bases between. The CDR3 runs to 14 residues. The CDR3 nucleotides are TGTGCCAGCAGCGCCTCGGGGAAGGACTATGGCTACACCTTC. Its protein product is CASSASGKDYGYTF. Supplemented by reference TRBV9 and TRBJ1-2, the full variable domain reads DSGVTQTPKHLITATGQRVTLRCSPRSGDLSVYWYQQSLDQGLQFLIQYYNGEERAKGNILERFSAQQFPDLHSELNLSSLELGDSALYFCASSASGKDYGYTFGSGTRLTVV.

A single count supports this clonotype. The CDR3 nucleotides are TGTGCCACCAGCACCCGTGACGGGAGGGCCGAGAATGAGCAGTTCTTC. Translation gives CATSTRDGRAENEQFF. The chain employs TRBV15 and TRBJ2-1; TRBD2 matches 8 bases. Germline V CDR1 and CDR2: LNHNV, YYDKDF (reference sequence). The CDR3 totals 16 residues. V dropped 4 bases and J dropped 7; count of bases not matched to a gene: 12.